This T cell receptor beta chain was found in a study of cytomegalovirus exposure and HLA in healthy donors (dated by TCRdb to about 2017). Study-wide context: According to an earlier analysis of 587 of the donors, some 180 million T cells yielded over 100 million unique TCR beta sequences and approximately 300 Gb of sequence data. About 300 gigabases of sequencing data and approximately 85 million unique TCR sequences were included in an early release covering around 600 HLA-typed donors. High-throughput TCR immunosequencing, statistical association of individual TCRs with disease status, and machine learning were combined to predict cytomegalovirus infection status. Among the approximately 430 genotyped donors, around 81% belonged to the genetic ancestry cluster associated with self-reported Caucasian donors. An earlier analysis of a few hundred of the donors applied high-throughput TCR beta sequencing to assess whether each TCR beta V gene segment acted as functional or pseudogenic. Using immunosequencing, the study profiled T cell repertoires from 500 to 800 subjects and related those repertoires to cytomegalovirus serostatus. In addition to the first cohort of 666 subjects, a separate validation cohort of 120 different subjects was used. Four or five DR-DQ haplotypes were handled as single units for association and clustering because linkage in the cohort was strong. Donor age, sex, ethnicity and CMV serostatus were compiled alongside the repertoire data. A later genetic analysis took genome-wide SNP genotypes for about 55% of the 666 donors and used that subset as a discovery cohort. The number of typed donors differed by locus: roughly 629-640 for A, B, C, DRB1 and DQB1; 522 for DQA1; 606 for DPA1; and around 450 for DPB1. A later analysis re-examined previously published TCR beta repertoires from 500 to 700 donors and added high-resolution HLA genotyping to investigate patterns of TCR occurrence. Across under 500 genotyped donors of the cohort, an average of about 220,000 unique TCR beta nucleotide sequences per donor were sequenced, and roughly 20% of those sequences were non-productive. Every repertoire in the discovery cohort had been generated on one and the same sequencing platform. The aim of the study was to test whether cataloging public T cell receptors could identify signatures of past pathogen exposure. In the later analysis, no new phenotypic data were used to find candidate immune exposures; instead, reliance was placed on TCR beta sequences and their occurrence across donors. Class I and class II HLA loci were covered by the typing at four-digit resolution.

As to this clone: Its antigen has not been determined. It has no much larger one-base neighbor in the sample; base qualities were not kept.

The library relied on the immunoSEQ multiplex PCR assay. For the multiplex PCR, a mixture combining 60 forward primers for TCR Vbeta segments and 13 reverse primers for TCR Jbeta segments was used. Amplification of the CDR3 region of rearranged TCR beta genes was performed with a multiplex PCR assay on genomic DNA. The amplified TCR beta libraries were sequenced on the Illumina HiSeq System as 87-base-pair reads. Per the authors' processing: Across the roughly 600 repertoires, a later analysis counted roughly 77 million unique TCR beta chains, roughly 11 million of which were shared by at least two donors. A nearest-neighbor algorithm error-corrected the raw reads and collapsed the reads into unique sequences, merging closely related sequences to remove PCR and sequencing errors. Alignment of CDR3 sequences to IMGT reference sequences was used to assign V, D and J gene segments. For a sequence to be retained, at least a six-nucleotide match to both a V gene segment and a J gene segment was required. A rearrangement was called productive if the CDR3 had no stop codons and remained in frame with V and J, and every other rearrangement was called non-productive. Following IMGT convention, CDR3 was defined as the stretch from the second conserved V-encoded cysteine up to the conserved J-encoded phenylalanine. The earlier analysis of some 580 of the donors excluded any sequence lacking an unambiguous match to a single V gene segment. In an earlier analysis of some 590 of the donors, a V segment was called functional when productive rearrangements were above 56.7%, and segregating when the standard deviation between donors exceeded 5%. To diagnose cytomegalovirus status from the catalog of TCR beta chain sequences, a statistical classification framework was built. A later analysis assigned V and J genes by comparing TCR nucleotide sequences with IMGT/GENE-DB human TR gene sequences. A later analysis assigned CDR3 sequences and most-parsimonious VDJ recombination scenarios with the TCRdist pipeline. In a later analysis, each TCR beta chain was defined by its CDR3 amino acid sequence together with its V-gene family, and reads lacking a unique V-gene family were excluded. A later analysis removed 550 to 700 highly shared, low-generation-probability nucleotide sequences to deal with suspected cross-contamination and a sequencing artifact. For each public chain, a later analysis derived a clonal expansion index from normalized ranks of inferred template counts within each repertoire. In a later analysis, generation probabilities were computed using a VDJ recombination model fitted to out-of-frame rearrangements, and the results were checked against IGoR. A later analysis scored TCR-TCR, TCR-HLA and TCR-CMV co-occurrence with hypergeometric tests, applying a repertoire-size bias correction to TCR pairs. A later analysis estimated false discovery rates by permuting HLA or CMV assignments 20 times. In a later analysis, co-occurring TCRs were grouped using DBSCAN, with TCRdist sequence similarity added in when clustering inside HLA-allele-positive subsets. Co-occurrence clustering excluded repertoires with fewer than 30,000 or more than 120,000 public chains, plus five with anomalous nucleotide sharing. TCRdb took over this immuneACCESS table, retaining in-frame rearrangements with V and J assigned. Such tables are incomplete; in checked studies, under half of the missing clones stem from an unresolved V gene, and the remainder is unexplained. That table supplies the V and J calls and clone size; D and trimming were determined from the DNA. This sample lists nearly 110,000 clones; about 75% were detected once. Around 3% of the sample lies in the top ten.

The cohort was made up of approximately 670 healthy bone marrow donors. At the time of sampling, every cohort member was nominally healthy, though immune exposures that went unrecorded were likely present. The donor was CMV seropositive and was included in the group of some 290 seropositive cohort members. A peripheral blood sample was collected from each donor, and TCR beta sequencing was performed on peripheral blood mononuclear cells. The Qiagen DNeasy Blood Extraction Kit was used to extract genomic DNA from the blood cell samples. The study at large found these results: Most TCR sequences were seen in very few donors, while some public TCRs were found in many individuals. Only TCR beta chains were sequenced in this cohort, and the absence of alpha or paired-chain data limited detectable features. According to a later analysis, TCR association rates differed among HLA loci, with DRB1 alleles showing the most associated TCRs and HLA-C alleles showing the fewest. In a later analysis, HLA-associated TCR beta chains showed more clonal expansion and lower generation probabilities than non-associated chains that were equally common. In a later analysis, most CMV-associated TCR beta chains were found to appear HLA-restricted, with HLA associations seemingly driven largely by CMV exposure. When HLA alleles, especially DR and DQ, strongly co-occurred, attributing TCR associations to individual alleles was difficult. A total of roughly 160 TCR beta chains were listed by the study as associated with cytomegalovirus. At a false discovery rate of 0.05, a later analysis linked under 20,000 TCR beta sequences to specific HLA alleles. Linkage disequilibrium might explain the correlated functional status among segregating V segments, but an unknown experimental factor could not be ruled out. Over 15 rarely observed V segments, including chromosome 9 orphons, were excluded from the earlier analysis of some 590 of the donors because counts were too low. A later genetic analysis associated a missense DCLRE1C variant with V-gene and J-gene trimming of TCR beta chains, and an independent cohort replicated the association. In an earlier analysis of some 540 of the donors, most TCR beta V segments appeared in productive rearrangements about 87% or about 30% of the time, broadly matching IMGT annotations. The sequencing pipeline was judged likely to have produced a cluster of highly shared sequence variants as a technical artifact. In vitro tests confirmed that three of the cytomegalovirus-associated TCR beta chains recognize cytomegalovirus antigens. A further reported finding was that TCR beta sequences accurately predicted the HLA-A and HLA-B alleles for most subjects in the first cohort. The presence/absence analyses assumed that sequencing depth was roughly uniform across donors, and that assumption may not be true. According to a later genetic analysis, donors in an Asian-associated ancestry cluster had fewer N-insertions in productive TCRs than the approximately 610-donor mean. The classifier was reported to diagnose cytomegalovirus status with high specificity and sensitivity in both the original cohort and the validation cohort. According to a later analysis, parvovirus B19, influenza, CMV and Epstein-Barr virus appeared linked to several top co-occurrence clusters. The 87-base-pair reads could not distinguish some IMGT-functional V segments, including TRBV6-2 and TRBV6-3, so those segments were excluded. The authors suggested that the approach could potentially be extended to other disease states and immunological phenotypes. HLA typing was unavailable for some donors at each locus, so association tests used only the typed subset. The only immune exposure information available for the cohort was CMV serostatus.

Spanning cysteine to phenylalanine, the CDR3 consists of 16 amino acids. The DNA shown is the 48-base CDR3, in frame from base 1. Clipping removes 4 bases from V and 1 base from J, with 7 as the unmatched junction base count. Per the germline V gene, SGHTA is the CDR1 and FQGNSA is the CDR2. Sequencing was done on a sample of PBMCs. The rearrangement joined TRBV7-2 to TRBJ2-7; TRBD2 fits 10 bases in the junction. The TCR was taken from a male donor in good health and CMV-seropositive. The encoded CDR3 is CASSSQGLAISYEQYF. The DNA sequence is given as TGTGCCAGCAGCTCCCAGGGACTAGCGATATCCTACGAGCAGTACTTC.